The 7 T cell receptor beta chains below come from one sample, sequenced in a study of T cells in Graves' hyperthyroidism and ophthalmopathy. What was amplified from RNA transcripts were TCR beta CDR3 regions. When the TCR CDR3 underwent first-round RT-PCR, the HTBI primer set was used. TCRdb itself ran the multiplex PCR reads through MiXCR, one entry per CDR3 protein. The sample shows a few hundred thousand distinct CDR3 sequences, about 43% of them seen only once. Source material: peripheral blood or thyroid tissue (not recorded which). The source is a woman under 30 with Graves' hyperthyroidism.

The chain links TRBV12-3 or TRBV12-4 to TRBJ2-7; D gene uncertain. V dropped 6 bases and J dropped 7 bases, with 10 bases sitting between them. The CDR3 is 11 residues long. The CDR3 here is CASSPSREQYF. CDR3 in DNA: TGTGCCAGCAGCCCCTCCAGGGAGCAGTACTTC.

This clonotype has at least ten counts. This sequence joins TRBV12-3 or TRBV12-4 and TRBJ2-7, with D possibly TRBD2 on 5 matching bases. Trimming took off 6 bases at V and 6 bases at J, with 18 bases between the two ends. The CDR3 has 14 residues. Written as DNA, the CDR3 is TGTGCCAGCAGGTCTAGTCTTCGGGAATTCGAGCAGTACTTC. Translation: CASRSSLREFEQYF.

CDR3 nucleotide sequence: TGTGCCAGCAGCTTCGGACAGGGTGTGTCCTACGAGCAGTACTTC. Protein sequence: CASSFGQGVSYEQYF. The gene calls are TRBV7-6 and TRBJ2-5, with 8 bases that match TRBD1. The better agreement between TRBJ2-7 and the DNA end casts doubt on the J call. CDR3 length: 15 amino acids. Germline-derived CDR1 and CDR2 are SGHVS and FNYEAQ.

The chain combines TRBV6-5 with TRBJ2-7, with D perhaps being TRBD1 or TRBD2 (5 bases each). Germline values: CDR1 MNHEY, CDR2 SVGAGI. V lost 9 bases and J lost 2, with 17 bases in between. The CDR3 contains 14 residues. The DNA for the CDR3 is TGTGCCAGTTCCGGGACGGACGACCCCTACGAGCAGTACTTC. This gives the protein CASSGTDDPYEQYF.

This clonotype was counted many times. V usage is TRBV7-3 and J usage is TRBJ2-7; D ambiguous. The germline gives CDR1 SGHTA, CDR2 FQGTGA. The CDR3 length is 13 residues. The V end lost 5 bases, the J end lost 6 bases, and 14 bases lay between the germline ends. In DNA form, the CDR3 reads TGTGCCAGCAGCCCCTCAGGCCCTGGCGAGCAGTACTTC. It codes for CASSPSGPGEQYF.

In its sample, this clonotype was seen once. A junction end diverges from the germline sequence, so it may reflect a read error. V gene TRBV27 combines with J gene TRBJ1-1, with D possibly TRBD1 on 6 matching bases. The CDR3 has 14 amino acids. Per the germline V gene, CDR1 is MNHEY and CDR2 is SMNVEV (reference sequence). CDR3 coding DNA: TGTGCCAGCAGTTTAAGCCAGGGGAACACTGAAACTTTCTTT. Amino acids: CASSLSQGNTETFF.

The chain recombines TRBV7-2 with TRBJ2-7; tentatively, D is TRBD2 (6 bases). Trimming shortened V by 5 bases and J by 2 bases, and 16 bases separated the two germline ends. The CDR3 totals 15 residues. Per germline, CDR1 SGHTA and CDR2 FQGNSA. The CDR3 loop reads CASSLSNGSPYEQYF. CDR3 sequence (DNA): TGTGCCAGCAGCCTCTCAAACGGGAGCCCCTACGAGCAGTACTTC. Combining the CDR3 with reference TRBV7-2 and TRBJ2-7 gives the whole variable domain GAGVSQSPSNKVTEKGKDVELRCDPISGHTALYWYRQSLGQGLEFLIYFQGNSAPDKSGLPSDRFSAERTGGSVSTLTIQRTQQEDSAVYLCASSLSNGSPYEQYFGPGTRLTVT.